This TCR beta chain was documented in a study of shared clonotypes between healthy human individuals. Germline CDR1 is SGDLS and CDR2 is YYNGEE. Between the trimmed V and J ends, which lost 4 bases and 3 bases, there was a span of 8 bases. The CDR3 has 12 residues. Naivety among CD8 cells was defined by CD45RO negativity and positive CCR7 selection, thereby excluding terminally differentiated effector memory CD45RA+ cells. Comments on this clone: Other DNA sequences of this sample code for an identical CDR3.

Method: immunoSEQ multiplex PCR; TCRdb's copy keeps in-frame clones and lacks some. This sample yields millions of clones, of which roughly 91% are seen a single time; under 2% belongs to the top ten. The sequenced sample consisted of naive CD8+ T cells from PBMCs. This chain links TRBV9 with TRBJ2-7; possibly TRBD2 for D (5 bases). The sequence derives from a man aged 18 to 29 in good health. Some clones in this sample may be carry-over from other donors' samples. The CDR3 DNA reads TGTGCCAGCAGCCCACGGGACTACGAGCAGTACTTC. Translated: CASSPRDYEQYF.